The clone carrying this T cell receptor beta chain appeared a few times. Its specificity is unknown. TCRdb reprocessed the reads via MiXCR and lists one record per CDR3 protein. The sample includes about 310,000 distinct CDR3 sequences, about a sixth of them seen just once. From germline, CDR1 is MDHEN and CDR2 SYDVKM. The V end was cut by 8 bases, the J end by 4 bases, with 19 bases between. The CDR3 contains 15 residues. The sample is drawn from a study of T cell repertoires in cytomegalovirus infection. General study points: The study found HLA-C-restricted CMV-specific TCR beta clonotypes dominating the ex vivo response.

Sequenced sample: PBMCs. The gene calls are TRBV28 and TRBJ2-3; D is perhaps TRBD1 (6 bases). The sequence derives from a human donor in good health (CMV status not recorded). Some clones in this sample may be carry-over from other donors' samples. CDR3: CASRAWGQGSDTQYF. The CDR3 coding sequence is TGTGCCAGCCGGGCGTGGGGGCAGGGTTCAGATACGCAGTATTTT.